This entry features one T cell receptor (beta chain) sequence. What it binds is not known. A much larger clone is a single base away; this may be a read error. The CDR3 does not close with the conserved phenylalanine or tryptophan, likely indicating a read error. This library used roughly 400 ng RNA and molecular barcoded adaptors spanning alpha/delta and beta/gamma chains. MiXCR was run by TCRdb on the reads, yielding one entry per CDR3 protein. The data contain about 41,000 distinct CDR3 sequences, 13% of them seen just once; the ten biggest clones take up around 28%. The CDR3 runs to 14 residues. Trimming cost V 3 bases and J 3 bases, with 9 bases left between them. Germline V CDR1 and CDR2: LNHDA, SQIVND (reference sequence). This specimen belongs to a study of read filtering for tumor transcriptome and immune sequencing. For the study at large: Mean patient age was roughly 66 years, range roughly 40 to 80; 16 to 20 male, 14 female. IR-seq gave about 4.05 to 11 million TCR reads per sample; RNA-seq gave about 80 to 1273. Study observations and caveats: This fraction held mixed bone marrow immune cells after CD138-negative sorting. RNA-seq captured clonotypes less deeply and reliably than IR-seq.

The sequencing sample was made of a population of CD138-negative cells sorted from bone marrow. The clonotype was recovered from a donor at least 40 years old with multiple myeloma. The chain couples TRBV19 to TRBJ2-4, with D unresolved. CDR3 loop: CASSISPGKNIQYH. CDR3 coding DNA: TGTGCCAGTAGTATCTCCCCCGGCAAAAACATTCAGTACCAC.